A single T cell receptor beta chain is shown here with its context. The data originate from a study of blood T cell repertoires in COVID-19. At the level of the study: Donors in the United States, Italy and Spain gave samples during acute or convalescent COVID-19. PBMCs, B-cell-depleted T cells, or T cells provided the cDNA or gDNA that made up the material.

In the original analysis: From reference gene primer amplification, estimates of nucleated cell counts were derived. Sequencing used immunoSEQ multiplex PCR; TCRdb keeps in-frame clones, though not all of them. The V and J calls and clone size come from that table; D and trimming were worked out from the DNA. The table has 200,000 or so clones, 84% seen once. Germline V gives CDR1 LNHNV, CDR2 YYDKDF (reference sequence). The CDR3 length is 22 residues. The V gene end was trimmed by 6 bases and the J gene end by 8 bases; junction bases not matched to a gene: 26. This sequence originates from a woman in her fifties or sixties who had recovered from COVID-19. The chain joins TRBV15 to TRBJ2-1, with TRBD2 matching 15 bases. Sequencing used peripheral blood. Here the CDR3 DNA reads TGTGCCACCAGTTCCGGGACTAGCGGGGGGACTACTATTAGGGCCCCTCTGGATGAGCAGTTCTTC. This encodes CATSSGTSGGTTIRAPLDEQFF.